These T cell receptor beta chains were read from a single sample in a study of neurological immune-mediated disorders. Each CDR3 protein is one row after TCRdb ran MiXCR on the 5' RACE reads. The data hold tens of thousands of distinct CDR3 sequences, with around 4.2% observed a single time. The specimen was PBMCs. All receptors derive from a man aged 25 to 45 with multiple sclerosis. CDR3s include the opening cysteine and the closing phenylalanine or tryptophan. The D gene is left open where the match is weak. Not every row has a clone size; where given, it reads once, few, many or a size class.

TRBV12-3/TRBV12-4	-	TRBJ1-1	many	CASSWFQANTEAFF	TGTGCCAGCAGTTGGTTTCAAGCGAACACTGAAGCTTTCTTT
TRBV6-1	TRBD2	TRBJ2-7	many	CASSEAAGAYEQYF	TGTGCCAGCAGTGAAGCGGCGGGGGCCTACGAGCAGTACTTC
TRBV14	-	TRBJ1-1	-	CASSRDLYRVSEAFF	TGTGCCAGCAGCCGAGATCTATACCGGGTTTCTGAAGCTTTCTTT
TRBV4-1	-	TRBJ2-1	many	CASSRLLKRGSYNEQFF	TGCGCCAGCAGCCGGCTCTTGAAGAGGGGCTCCTACAATGAGCAGTTCTTC
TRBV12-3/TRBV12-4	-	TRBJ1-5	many	CASRLGVGNQPQHF	TGTGCCAGCAGACTTGGGGTGGGCAATCAGCCCCAGCATTTT
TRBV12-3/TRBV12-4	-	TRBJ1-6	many	CASSFMELVSPLHF	TGTGCCAGCAGTTTCATGGAGTTGGTTTCACCCCTCCACTTT
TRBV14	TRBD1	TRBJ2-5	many	CASSQAYRGSDQETQYF	TGTGCCAGCAGCCAAGCATACAGGGGATCTGACCAAGAGACCCAGTACTTC
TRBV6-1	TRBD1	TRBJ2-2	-	CAGMDRTTAGELFF	TGTGCCGGAATGGACAGGACCACGGCCGGGGAGCTGTTTTTT
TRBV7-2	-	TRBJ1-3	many	CASSSLSGNTIYF	TGTGCCAGCAGCTCCCTCTCTGGAAACACCATATATTTT
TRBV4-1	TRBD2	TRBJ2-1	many	CASSQVAGGDNEQFF	TGCGCCAGCAGCCAAGTAGCGGGGGGGGACAATGAGCAGTTCTTC
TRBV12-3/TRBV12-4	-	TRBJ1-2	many	CASSLGGPHYGYTF	TGTGCCAGCAGTTTGGGGGGACCGCACTATGGCTACACCTTC
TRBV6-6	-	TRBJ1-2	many	CASSYSGPQGGYTF	TGTGCCAGCAGTTACTCTGGCCCGCAGGGTGGCTACACCTTC
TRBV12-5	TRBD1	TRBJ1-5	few	CASARDSLYQPQNF	TGTGCTAGTGCTCGGGACAGTCTGTATCAGCCCCAGAATTTT
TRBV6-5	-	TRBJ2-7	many	CASSWGTNDEQYF	TGTGCCAGCAGTTGGGGGACAAATGACGAGCAGTACTTC
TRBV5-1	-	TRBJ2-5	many	CASSLVARTRAQETQYF	TGCGCCAGCAGCTTGGTGGCTAGGACGCGTGCCCAAGAGACCCAGTACTTC
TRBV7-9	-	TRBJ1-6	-	CASNLGGESYNSPLNF	TGTGCCAGCAATTTGGGGGGAGAGTCCTATAATTCACCCCTCAACTTT
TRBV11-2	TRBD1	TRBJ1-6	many	CASSFGTGGNSPLHF	TGTGCCAGCAGCTTCGGGACAGGGGGAAATTCACCCCTCCACTTT
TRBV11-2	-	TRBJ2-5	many	CASSLDLQETQYF	TGTGCCAGCAGCTTAGATCTACAGGAGACCCAGTACTTC
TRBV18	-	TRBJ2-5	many	CASSFGTAQETQYF	TGTGCCAGCTCCTTCGGGACGGCCCAAGAGACCCAGTACTTC
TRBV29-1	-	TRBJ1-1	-	CSVGGGWGMNTEAFF	TGCAGCGTCGGAGGGGGTTGGGGTATGAACACTGAAGCTTTCTTT
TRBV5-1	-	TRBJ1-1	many	CASSFDTQRRAFF	TGCGCCAGCAGCTTTGACACCCAACGCAGAGCTTTCTTT
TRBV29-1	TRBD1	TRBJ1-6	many	CSVGDRARSPLHF	TGCAGCGTGGGGGACAGGGCCCGGTCACCCCTCCACTTT
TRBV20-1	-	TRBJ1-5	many	CSARDPLNQPQHF	TGCAGTGCTAGAGACCCCCTCAATCAGCCCCAGCATTTT
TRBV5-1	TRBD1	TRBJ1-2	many	CASSPNNRGRGYTF	TGCGCCAGCAGCCCGAACAACAGGGGGCGAGGCTACACCTTC
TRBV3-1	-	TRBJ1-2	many	CASSQVGRGAYGYTF	TGTGCCAGCAGCCAAGTGGGGCGAGGAGCCTATGGCTACACCTTC
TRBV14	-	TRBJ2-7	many	CASSQDYEQYF	TGTGCCAGCAGCCAGGACTACGAGCAGTACTTC
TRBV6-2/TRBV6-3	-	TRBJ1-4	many	CASSPPGDEKLFF	TGTGCCAGCAGCCCGCCCGGGGATGAAAAACTGTTTTTT
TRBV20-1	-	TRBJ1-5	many	CSARTDPNQPQHF	TGCAGTGCTAGAACCGACCCCAATCAGCCCCAGCATTTT
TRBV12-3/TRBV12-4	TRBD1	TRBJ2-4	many	CASSLFVGTGGDIQYF	TGTGCCAGCAGTTTATTTGTCGGGACAGGGGGCGACATTCAGTACTTC
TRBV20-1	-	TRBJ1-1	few	CSARDTSAEAFF	TGCAGTGCTAGAGATACCAGCGCTGAAGCTTTCTTT
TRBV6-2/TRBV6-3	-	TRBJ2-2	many	CASSYSVFSGTYTGELFF	TGTGCCAGCAGTTACTCAGTGTTTTCCGGTACATACACCGGGGAGCTGTTTTTT
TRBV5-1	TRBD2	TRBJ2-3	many	CASSPFGAGGPTDTQYF	TGCGCCAGCAGCCCGTTTGGAGCGGGGGGCCCCACAGATACGCAGTATTTT
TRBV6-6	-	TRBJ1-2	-	CASSYLVGLGGYTF	TGTGCCAGCAGTTACCTGGTGGGGCTTGGTGGCTACACCTTC
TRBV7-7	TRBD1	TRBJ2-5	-	CASSSDRGGGTQYF	TGTGCCAGCAGCTCTGACAGGGGAGGTGGGACCCAGTACTTC
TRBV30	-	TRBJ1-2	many	CAWSVLGTPYGYTF	TGTGCCTGGAGTGTACTTGGCACGCCTTATGGCTACACCTTC
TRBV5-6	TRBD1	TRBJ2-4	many	CASSLLGQASSEAKNIQYF	TGTGCCAGCAGCTTGTTGGGACAGGCTTCGTCCGAAGCCAAAAACATTCAGTACTTC
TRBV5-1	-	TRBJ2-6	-	CASSSNPQGSGANVLTF	TGCGCCAGCAGCTCCAACCCCCAGGGATCTGGGGCCAACGTCCTGACTTTC
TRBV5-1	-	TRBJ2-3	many	CASSLWFGTDTQYF	TGCGCCAGCAGCTTGTGGTTTGGCACAGATACGCAGTATTTT
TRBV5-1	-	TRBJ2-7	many	CASSLEGRSPLGEQYF	TGCGCCAGCAGCTTGGAGGGCAGGTCGCCCCTGGGGGAGCAGTACTTC
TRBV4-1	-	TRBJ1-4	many	CASSQSPATNEKLFF	TGCGCCAGCAGCCAGAGTCCTGCAACTAATGAAAAACTGTTTTTT
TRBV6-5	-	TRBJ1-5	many	CASSPGGDQPQHF	TGTGCCAGCAGCCCCGGGGGTGATCAGCCCCAGCATTTT